The 27 T cell receptor beta chains in this list originate from one sample, sequenced in a study of cytomegalovirus exposure and HLA in healthy donors. A multiplex PCR was run with 60 Vbeta primers and 13 Jbeta primers. Some clones are missing from TCRdb's copy, which holds only in-frame ones; the method was immunoSEQ multiplex PCR. The sample comprises some 160,000 clones, 77% of which are singletons, and 1.5% to 2% rests with the top ten. What was sequenced was PBMCs. Receptors originate from a woman in her twenties or thirties in good health and CMV-seronegative.

This chain uses TRBV5-1 with TRBJ2-7; D possibly corresponds to TRBD1 (5 bases). V dropped 4 bases and J dropped 0 bases, with 8 bases sitting between them. This CDR3 is built from 13 residues. Germline CDR1 and CDR2: SGHRS and YFSETQ. In DNA form, the CDR3 reads TGCGCCAGCAGCGCAGGGTACTCCTACGAGCAGTACTTC. Translating gives CASSAGYSYEQYF.

In its sample, this clone was seen once. This sequence joins TRBV2 and TRBJ2-7; 7 positions agree with TRBD1. Germline V gene data show CDR1 as SNHLY and CDR2 as FYNNEI. Unmatched junction bases numbered 4, after V lost 6 bases and J lost 2 bases. The CDR3 sequence is 13 residues long. The chain's CDR3 is CASSTQGTYEQYF. CDR3 nucleotides: TGTGCCAGCAGCACACAGGGGACCTACGAGCAGTACTTC.

This clone was detected only a few times. The V call is TRBV5-1, the J call TRBJ2-3, with 8 bases identical to TRBD2. Looked up from germline, CDR1 is SGHRS and CDR2 is YFSETQ. The ends lost 0 bases at V and 5 bases at J; junction bases unmatched: 8. This CDR3 is built from 16 residues. The DNA for the CDR3 is TGCGCCAGCAGCTTGGAGGCGGGGGGTTATGGAGATACGCAGTATTTT. This sequence encodes CASSLEAGGYGDTQYF.

The rearrangement links TRBV19 to TRBJ2-5, with D uncertain. Trimming cost V 4 bases and J 5 bases, with 8 bases left between them. Per the germline V gene, CDR1 is LNHDA and CDR2 is SQIVND (reference sequence). This CDR3 is 12 amino acids long. This chain's CDR3 is CASSNTQETQYF. In DNA, the CDR3 is TGTGCCAGTAGTAATACCCAGGAGACCCAGTACTTC.

The CDR3 DNA sequence: TGTGCCAGCAGCGGACACCTGTTTGGCGGGGAGCTGTTTTTT. Amino acid sequence: CASSGHLFGGELFF. This rearrangement joins TRBV9 to TRBJ2-2; D uncertain. Trimming shortened V by 3 bases and J by 7 bases, and 13 bases separated the two germline ends. The CDR3 runs 14 residues. Germline-derived CDR1 and CDR2 are SGDLS and YYNGEE.

This clone was recorded a few times. The chain has TRBV6-1 and TRBJ1-2; no reliable D call. The germline gives CDR1 MNHNS, CDR2 SASEGT. This CDR3 has 14 amino acids. Deletions cut 2 bases from V and 2 bases from J, with 9 bases between. Written as DNA, the CDR3 is TGTGCCAGCAGTGAATACGGGAAGAACTATGGCTACACCTTC. Amino acid sequence: CASSEYGKNYGYTF.

This clone was seen more than once but under ten times. This chain joins TRBV2 and TRBJ2-7; TRBD1 agrees at 7 bases. The CDR3 is 16 amino acids. Germline loops: CDR1 SNHLY, CDR2 FYNNEI. V lost 5 bases and J lost 2; bases outside the gene matches: 12. The CDR3 spells CASSLTPDRSTYEQYF. In DNA form, the CDR3 reads TGTGCCAGCAGTCTTACACCGGACAGGTCCACCTACGAGCAGTACTTC.

With respect to this clone: The junction shows a germline mismatch at one end, possibly a read error. The chain uses TRBV27 and TRBJ2-1; 8 nucleotides agree with TRBD2. Germline V lookup: CDR1 MNHEY, CDR2 SMNVEV (reference sequence). This CDR3 spans 12 amino acids. The CDR3 spells CASSPIAGIRVF. The CDR3 region has the DNA TGTGCCAGCAGCCCAATAGCGGGGATAAGGGTCTTC.

V is TRBV5-1 and J is TRBJ1-1; 7 nucleotides match TRBD1. Trimming cost V 1 base and J 1 base; bases outside gene matches: 4. This CDR3 has 15 amino acids. CDR1 and CDR2 from the germline V gene are SGHRS and YFSETQ. The DNA for the CDR3 is TGCGCCAGCAGCTTGTCCGGGACAGAGAACACTGAAGCTTTCTTT. As protein: CASSLSGTENTEAFF.

The gene calls are TRBV13 and TRBJ2-2, with D perhaps matching TRBD2 (6 bases). Germline values: CDR1 PRHDT, CDR2 FYEKMQ (reference sequence). V was shortened by 5 bases and J by 5 bases, with 18 bases between the two germline ends. The CDR3 length is 16 residues. The chain's CDR3 is CASSEGLPGVTGELFF. The CDR3 region has the DNA TGTGCCAGCAGCGAGGGACTGCCGGGTGTAACCGGGGAGCTGTTTTTT.

The rearrangement joins TRBV7-9 to TRBJ1-4; D remains ambiguous. Trimming took off 1 base at V and 4 bases at J, with 16 bases between the two ends. The CDR3 spans 17 residues. CDR1 and CDR2 from the germline V gene are SEHNR and FQNEAQ (reference sequence). CDR3 amino acids: CASSLGRGILSNEKLFF. DNA for the CDR3: TGTGCCAGCAGCTTAGGGCGCGGGATTCTCAGTAATGAAAAACTGTTTTTT.

On this clone itself: One junction end does not reproduce the germline sequence, and a read error may be involved. CDR3 bases: TGTGCTAGCAGCTTAACCGGGACAGGGAGAGGTGAAAAACTGTTTTTT. Amino acids: CASSLTGTGRGEKLFF. V usage is TRBV7-7 and J usage is TRBJ1-4; 9 bases match TRBD1. The CDR3 has 16 amino acids. Per germline, CDR1 SSHAT and CDR2 FNYEAQ (reference sequence).

This chain connects TRBV27 to TRBJ2-3; 8 bases fit TRBD2. The CDR3 covers 16 residues. Trimming cost V 3 bases and J 3 bases; bases outside gene matches: 8. The germline CDR1 and CDR2 sequences are MNHEY and SMNVEV (reference sequence). CDR3 residues: CASSFLASGPTDTQYF. The CDR3 DNA reads as TGTGCCAGCAGTTTTTTGGCTAGCGGGCCAACAGATACGCAGTATTTT.

The chain recombines TRBV5-1 with TRBJ2-1; 11 bases line up with TRBD1. Trimming cost V 5 bases and J 6 bases; bases outside gene matches: 13. Germline CDR1 is SGHRS and CDR2 is YFSETQ. The CDR3 runs 17 residues. The DNA of the CDR3 is TGCGCCAGCAGTAAGGCGGCAGGGACAGGGGGTGTCAATGAGCAGTTCTTC. It yields the protein CASSKAAGTGGVNEQFF. Combining the CDR3 with reference TRBV5-1 and TRBJ2-1 gives the whole variable domain KAGVTQTPRYLIKTRGQQVTLSCSPISGHRSVSWYQQTPGQGLQFLFEYFSETQRNKGNFPGRFSGRQFSNSRSEMNVSTLELGDSALYLCASSKAAGTGGVNEQFFGPGTRLTVL.

This rearrangement joins TRBV11-2 to TRBJ2-3; weak D call: TRBD1 (6 bases). V lost 7 bases and J lost 8, with 16 bases in between. CDR1 is SGHAT and CDR2 is FQNNGV in the germline V gene. This CDR3 has 13 amino acids. The CDR3 DNA sequence: TGTGCCAGCACCCTCCAAAGGGGGTCTACGCAGTATTTT. Translating it yields CASTLQRGSTQYF.

This clone was picked up one time. The V and J genes are TRBV10-3 and TRBJ2-5; TRBD2 agrees at 13 bases. Trimming cost V 3 bases and J 4 bases; bases outside gene matches: 5. The length of the CDR3 is 16 residues. Germline CDR1 reads ENHRY; CDR2 reads SYGVKD. CDR3 amino acids: CAISETSGGARETQYF. The DNA for the CDR3 is TGTGCCATCAGTGAAACTAGCGGGGGGGCCAGAGAGACCCAGTACTTC.

The rearrangement links TRBV19 to TRBJ1-1, with a tentative D call TRBD1 (5 bases). Trimming took 7 bases from V and 6 from J, leaving 21 bases between them. Germline assignment: CDR1 LNHDA and CDR2 SQIVND (reference sequence). The CDR3 length is 15 residues. The CDR3 is CASTARRGVTAEAFF. CDR3 DNA: TGTGCCAGTACCGCGCGTCGGGGGGTCACGGCTGAAGCTTTCTTT.

The rearrangement links TRBV7-9 to TRBJ2-7; 7 positions agree with TRBD1. V was pared by 4 bases and J by 5 bases, with 11 bases of the junction left unmatched. CDR3 length equals 15 residues. Germline loops: CDR1 SEHNR, CDR2 FQNEAQ (reference sequence). The CDR3 loop reads CASSSRQGAEHEQYF. CDR3 coding DNA: TGTGCCAGCAGCTCTAGACAGGGTGCTGAGCACGAGCAGTACTTC.

This chain joins TRBV18 and TRBJ2-7, with 7 bases that match TRBD1. Looked up from germline, CDR1 is KGHSH and CDR2 is LQKENI. This CDR3 region has 15 residues. V gave up 2 bases and J gave up 0 bases; unmatched junction bases: 4. CDR3 protein: CASSPGTGVSYEQYF. CDR3 DNA: TGTGCCAGCTCACCAGGCACAGGGGTCTCCTACGAGCAGTACTTC.

V and J are TRBV4-2 and TRBJ2-7, with D hard to call. The CDR3 length is 13 residues. CDR1 is LGHNA, CDR2 YNFKEQ, per germline. Trimming stripped 0 bases from V and 3 bases from J, with 6 bases between. The CDR3 here is CASSQDSSYEQYF. The CDR3 DNA follows: TGTGCCAGCAGCCAAGACTCGAGCTACGAGCAGTACTTC.

The chain couples TRBV7-3 to TRBJ2-5; 12 nucleotides line up with TRBD2. The CDR3 has 16 amino acids. CDR1 SGHTA and CDR2 FQGTGA come from the germline V gene. V lost 4 bases to trimming and J lost 4 bases; unmatched junction nucleotides: 7. DNA of the CDR3: TGTGCCAGCAGCTCAGGACTAGCGGGGCAGGGAGAGACCCAGTACTTC. It specifies CASSSGLAGQGETQYF.

The gene calls are TRBV10-3 and TRBJ2-7, with 7 positions matching TRBD1. The V and J ends lost 3 bases and 7 bases, in that order; junction bases with no gene match: 9. CDR3 length: 14 amino acids. Per germline, CDR1 ENHRY and CDR2 SYGVKD. CDR3 amino acids: CAISDLQGWGEQYF. The CDR3 nucleotides are TGTGCCATCAGTGACTTACAGGGGTGGGGAGAGCAGTACTTC.

V gene TRBV9 combines with J gene TRBJ1-3, with D uncertain. This CDR3 region has 17 residues. The V and J ends lost 0 bases and 0 bases respectively, with 13 bases between them. The germline V gene has CDR1 SGDLS and CDR2 YYNGEE. The CDR3 bases are TGTGCCAGCAGCGTAGCGGGGAGGGCCAACTCTGGAAACACCATATATTTT. This translates into CASSVAGRANSGNTIYF.

This clone occurred once. This specimen includes other DNA sequences encoding the same CDR3. The genes are TRBV9 and TRBJ1-1; 7 nucleotides match TRBD1. J lost 1 base, V lost 4 bases, and 4 bases had no gene match. The CDR3 consists of 14 residues. From germline, CDR1 is SGDLS and CDR2 YYNGEE. CDR3 nucleotide sequence: TGTGCCAGCAGCCCACGGACAGGGAACACTGAAGCTTTCTTT. Translating it yields CASSPRTGNTEAFF.

This clone was observed a few times. The chain couples TRBV5-6 to TRBJ1-1; D perhaps matches TRBD1 (5 bases). Trimming cost V 4 bases and J 0 bases, with 7 bases left between them. CDR1 SGHDT and CDR2 YYEEEE come from the germline V gene. The CDR3 contains 13 residues. The CDR3 is CASSARVNTEAFF. CDR3 bases: TGTGCCAGCAGCGCCAGGGTGAACACTGAAGCTTTCTTT.

The chain links TRBV29-1 to TRBJ2-3; 9 bases fit TRBD2. Germline lookup yields CDR1 SQVTM and CDR2 ANQGSEA. CDR3 size: 14 residues. With V trimmed by 5 bases and J by 2 bases, 5 bases remained unmatched. CDR3 DNA: TGCAGCGTTCATCCTAGCGGGACCACAGATACGCAGTATTTT. Encoded protein: CSVHPSGTTDTQYF.

The V call is TRBV11-3, the J call TRBJ2-1; TRBD1 matches 11 bases. Germline CDR1 reads SGHNT; CDR2 reads YENEEA. V lost 0 bases to trimming and J lost 13 bases; unmatched junction nucleotides: 5. The CDR3 contains 14 residues. CDR3 sequence reads: CASSLEFRTGGQFF. CDR3 coding DNA: TGTGCCAGCAGCTTAGAATTTCGGACAGGGGGCCAGTTCTTC.